The 21 T cell receptor beta chains listed next were all sequenced from one sample in a study of radiation and T cells in renal cell carcinoma. The time point here: blood 4 weeks post-SBRT, at nephrectomy. Treatment specified: 15 Gy SBRT to primary tumor, nephrectomy 4 weeks later. TCRdb keeps only in-frame clones here, not all; method: immunoSEQ multiplex PCR. The sample lists around 77,000 clones; 83% were seen once. This specimen was blood, taken from a patient whose treatment included radiotherapy and nephrectomy. The receptors shown here come from a woman aged 60 to 75 with renal cell carcinoma.

CDR3: CASSIEGGTGAYGYTF. In DNA, the CDR3 is TGTGCCAGTAGTATAGAAGGCGGGACAGGGGCCTATGGCTACACCTTC. V usage is TRBV19 and J usage is TRBJ1-2; 10 nucleotides line up with TRBD1. The CDR3 sequence is 16 residues long. Per the germline V gene, CDR1 is LNHDA and CDR2 is SQIVND (reference sequence). The V segment lost 0 bases and the J segment 4 bases; nucleotides outside the gene matches: 5.

The V and J genes are TRBV6-1 and TRBJ1-1; D perhaps matches TRBD1 (5 bases). CDR3 length: 15 residues. Germline V gene sequence: CDR1 MNHNS, CDR2 SASEGT. The germline V and J ends were trimmed by 11 bases and 3 bases, with 22 bases remaining between them. The CDR3 is CAGTRVPDGDTEAFF. The CDR3 nucleotides read TGTGCCGGGACTCGGGTCCCCGATGGGGACACTGAAGCTTTCTTT.

This rearrangement joins TRBV28 to TRBJ2-6; D unclear. The CDR3 is 16 amino acids. The germline V gene encodes CDR1 MDHEN and CDR2 SYDVKM. Trimming took 7 bases from V and 0 from J, leaving 13 bases between them. CDR3 sequence: CASISGLYSGANVLTF. CDR3 DNA: TGTGCCAGCATCTCCGGGCTCTACTCTGGGGCCAACGTCCTGACTTTC.

The J gene is TRBJ1-4, the V gene TRBV5-6, with 9 bases aligning to TRBD1. The V gene's germline CDR1 is SGHDT and CDR2 YYEEEE. The V segment lost 0 bases and the J segment 7 bases; nucleotides outside the gene matches: 1. CDR3 size: 14 residues. CDR3 amino acids: CASSLEDRGEKLFF. CDR3 in DNA: TGTGCCAGCAGCTTGGAGGACAGGGGTGAAAAACTGTTTTTT.

The gene calls are TRBV28 and TRBJ1-1, with D unresolved. The CDR3 contains 13 residues. Trimming cost V 5 bases and J 7 bases, with 14 bases left between them. Germline V gives CDR1 MDHEN, CDR2 SYDVKM. The CDR3 reads CASSMPPVYEAFF. The CDR3, as DNA: TGTGCCAGCAGTATGCCTCCTGTTTATGAAGCTTTCTTT.

This clone was observed a single time. The chain joins TRBV11-3 to TRBJ2-1; 9 bases agree with TRBD2. CDR1 and CDR2 (germline): SGHNT, YENEEA. This CDR3 has 14 residues. V lost 4 bases, J lost 7 bases, and 5 bases stayed unmatched. In nucleotides, the CDR3 is TGTGCCAGCAGCTCGCGGGGGGGCCAGAATGAGCAGTTCTTC. The encoded protein is CASSSRGGQNEQFF.

The J gene is TRBJ1-2, the V gene TRBV7-2; D possibly corresponds to TRBD1 (5 bases). V lost 4 bases and J 6 bases, leaving 12 bases between the germline ends. Germline values: CDR1 SGHTA, CDR2 FQGNSA. CDR3 size: 13 residues. CDR3 amino acids: CASSSSLGDGYTF. The DNA of the CDR3 is TGTGCCAGCAGCTCTTCCTTAGGGGATGGCTACACCTTC.

The chain links TRBV4-1 to TRBJ2-1; D unresolved. V lost 1 base and J 5 bases, leaving 6 bases between the germline ends. CDR1 MGHRA and CDR2 YSYEKL come from the germline V gene. The CDR3 contains 13 residues. The CDR3 region has the DNA TGCGCCAGCAGCCAAGTACGAGACAATGAGCAGTTCTTC. This sequence encodes CASSQVRDNEQFF.

CDR3 bases: TGTGCCAGCAATCTGGCGGGGACTAGCCCCTACAATGAGCAGTTCTTC. This gives the protein CASNLAGTSPYNEQFF. The chain uses TRBV5-5 and TRBJ2-1; 9 bases line up with TRBD2. The germline V gene encodes CDR1 SGHKS and CDR2 YYEKEE (reference sequence). Trimming at V came to 6 bases and at J to 2 bases, leaving 9 bases not matched to a gene. The CDR3 is 16 residues long.

This chain links TRBV7-3 with TRBJ2-3, with TRBD2 identical over 11 bases. The CDR3 has 14 amino acids. J was trimmed by 10 bases and V by 4 bases; bases with no gene match: 7. CDR1 SGHTA and CDR2 FQGTGA come from the germline V gene. CDR3 sequence (DNA): TGTGCCAGCAGCTCACCACCGGGACTAGCGGCGCAGTATTTT. This gives the protein CASSSPPGLAAQYF.

This clone was detected a few times. The genes are TRBV11-2 and TRBJ1-5; unclear D gene. V gave up 5 bases and J gave up 7 bases, with 9 bases separating them. The germline CDR1 and CDR2 sequences are SGHAT and FQNNGV. The CDR3 is 12 residues long. The CDR3 spells CASSASGQPQHF. The CDR3 nucleotides are TGTGCCAGCAGCGCGTCTGGCCAGCCCCAGCATTTT.

CDR3 DNA sequence: TGTGCCAGCAGCGAAGGAGCGTACCCGGCCTCTGGAAACACCATATATTTT. Residues: CASSEGAYPASGNTIYF. The V and J genes are TRBV5-4 and TRBJ1-3, with D unresolved. The V end was cut by 4 bases, the J end by 0 bases, with 17 bases between. Germline V gene data show CDR1 as SGHNT and CDR2 as YYREEE (reference sequence). This CDR3 is built from 17 residues.

The chain combines TRBV5-6 with TRBJ2-7, with D perhaps matching TRBD1 (6 bases). Looked up from germline, CDR1 is SGHDT and CDR2 is YYEEEE. The CDR3 is 14 residues long. V was shortened by 2 bases and J by 6 bases, with 15 bases between the two germline ends. CDR3 sequence: CASSFKGVYGEQYF. The CDR3 DNA reads as TGTGCCAGCAGCTTCAAGGGGGTTTATGGCGAGCAGTACTTC.

The chain joins TRBV28 to TRBJ1-5, with unresolved D. This CDR3 comprises 12 residues. Trimming took 2 bases from V and 8 from J, leaving 7 bases between them. Germline CDR1 is MDHEN and CDR2 is SYDVKM. The CDR3 here is CASSLPLEPQHF. CDR3 nucleotides: TGTGCCAGCAGTTTACCTTTGGAGCCCCAGCATTTT.

V is TRBV5-4 and J is TRBJ1-1, with 11 nucleotides matching TRBD1. After removal of 2 bases from V and 11 bases from J, the junction contained 11 bases not matched to a gene. The CDR3 length is 15 residues. The germline gives CDR1 SGHNT, CDR2 YYREEE (reference sequence). The CDR3 is CASSFLGQGGIDAFF. Here the CDR3 DNA reads TGTGCCAGCAGCTTCTTGGGACAGGGGGGGATTGACGCTTTCTTT.

This clone was seen only once. The V call is TRBV5-1, the J call TRBJ2-1; 7 nucleotides agree with TRBD2. This CDR3 comprises 13 residues. Germline CDR1 and CDR2: SGHRS and YFSETQ. The V gene end was trimmed by 0 bases and the J gene end by 6 bases; junction bases not matched to a gene: 0. The CDR3 protein is CASSLGEGNEQFF. The CDR3 nucleotides read TGCGCCAGCAGCTTGGGGGAGGGCAATGAGCAGTTCTTC.

This sequence joins TRBV6-1 and TRBJ1-1; D unresolved. The V end lost 6 bases, the J end lost 9 bases, and 14 bases lay between the germline ends. Germline-derived CDR1 and CDR2 are MNHNS and SASEGT. The CDR3 is made up of 12 amino acids. The CDR3 reads CASRDRPLKAFF. Written as DNA, the CDR3 is TGTGCCAGCAGGGACCGCCCCCTGAAAGCTTTCTTT.

The chain carries TRBV28 and TRBJ2-7; unclear D gene. Germline V lookup: CDR1 MDHEN, CDR2 SYDVKM. Trimming removed 2 bases from V and 5 bases from J, with 16 bases in between. This CDR3 contains 15 residues. This CDR3 is CASSLVRPTYDEQYF. The CDR3 bases are TGTGCCAGCAGTTTAGTCCGACCGACGTACGACGAGCAGTACTTC.

The chain recombines TRBV4-3 with TRBJ2-7, with D perhaps TRBD1 (5 bases). V gave up 3 bases and J gave up 4 bases, with 10 bases separating them. CDR1 and CDR2 from the germline V gene are LGHNA and YSLEER. CDR3 length: 13 residues. This CDR3 is CASSQGRQYEQYF. CDR3 DNA: TGCGCCAGCAGCCAGGGTAGACAGTACGAGCAGTACTTC.

V gene TRBV19 combines with J gene TRBJ1-3; 9 bases align to TRBD1. CDR3 length equals 17 residues. The V gene end was trimmed by 6 bases and the J gene end by 1 base; junction bases not matched to a gene: 10. Germline assignment: CDR1 LNHDA and CDR2 SQIVND (reference sequence). CDR3 protein: CASRGLGQGKSGNTIYF. CDR3 bases: TGTGCCAGTAGGGGCCTGGGACAGGGAAAGTCTGGAAACACCATATATTTT. The complete variable domain, with remaining parts taken from reference TRBV19 and TRBJ1-3, reads DGGITQSPKYLFRKEGQNVTLSCEQNLNHDAMYWYRQDPGQGLRLIYYSQIVNDFQKGDIAEGYSVSREKKESFPLTVTSAQKNPTAFYLCASRGLGQGKSGNTIYFGEGSWLTVV.

The V gene is TRBV5-1, the J gene TRBJ1-1, with 9 bases lining up with TRBD1. Trimming at V came to 0 bases and at J to 4 bases, leaving 10 bases not matched to a gene. The CDR3 loop spans 17 amino acids. CDR1 and CDR2 from the germline V gene are SGHRS and YFSETQ. CDR3 residues: CASSLGPPSTGGTEAFF. CDR3 nucleotide sequence: TGCGCCAGCAGCTTGGGCCCCCCCTCGACAGGGGGCACTGAAGCTTTCTTT.